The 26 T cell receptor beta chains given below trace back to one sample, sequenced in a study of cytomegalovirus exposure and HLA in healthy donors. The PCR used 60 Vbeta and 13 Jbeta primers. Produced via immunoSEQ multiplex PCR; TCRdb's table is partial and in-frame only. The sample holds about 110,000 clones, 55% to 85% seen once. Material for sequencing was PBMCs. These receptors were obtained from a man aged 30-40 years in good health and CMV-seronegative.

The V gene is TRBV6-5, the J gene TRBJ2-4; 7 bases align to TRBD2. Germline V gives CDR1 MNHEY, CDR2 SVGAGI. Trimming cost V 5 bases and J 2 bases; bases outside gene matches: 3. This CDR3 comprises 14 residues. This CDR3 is CASSAGVTKNIQYF. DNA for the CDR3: TGTGCCAGCAGTGCGGGGGTCACCAAAAACATTCAGTACTTC.

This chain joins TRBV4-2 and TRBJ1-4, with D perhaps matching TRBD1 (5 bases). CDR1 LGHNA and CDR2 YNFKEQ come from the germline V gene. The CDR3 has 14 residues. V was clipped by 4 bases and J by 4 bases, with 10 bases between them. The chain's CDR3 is CASSLPGLNEKLFF. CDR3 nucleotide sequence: TGTGCCAGCAGCCTTCCGGGACTTAATGAAAAACTGTTTTTT.

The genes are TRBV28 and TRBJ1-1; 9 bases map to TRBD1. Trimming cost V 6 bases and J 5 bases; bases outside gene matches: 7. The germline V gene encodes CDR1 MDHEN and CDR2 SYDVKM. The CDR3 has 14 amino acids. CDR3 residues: CASSSGTGWTEAFF. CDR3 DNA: TGTGCCAGCAGCTCCGGGACAGGGTGGACTGAAGCTTTCTTT.

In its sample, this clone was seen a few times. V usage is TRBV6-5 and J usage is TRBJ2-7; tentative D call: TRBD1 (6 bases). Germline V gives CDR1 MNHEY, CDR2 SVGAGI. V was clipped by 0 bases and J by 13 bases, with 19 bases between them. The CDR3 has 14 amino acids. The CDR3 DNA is TGTGCCAGCAGTTACTCGAGGTCGGCTACCGGGACATACTTC. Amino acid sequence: CASSYSRSATGTYF.

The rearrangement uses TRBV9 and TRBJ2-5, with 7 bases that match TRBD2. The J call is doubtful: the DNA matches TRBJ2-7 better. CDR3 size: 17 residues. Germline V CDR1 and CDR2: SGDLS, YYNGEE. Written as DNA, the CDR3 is TGTGCCAGCAGTCCTGGGGGGGTGGGAGGGCCTGACTACGAGCAGTACTTC. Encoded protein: CASSPGGVGGPDYEQYF.

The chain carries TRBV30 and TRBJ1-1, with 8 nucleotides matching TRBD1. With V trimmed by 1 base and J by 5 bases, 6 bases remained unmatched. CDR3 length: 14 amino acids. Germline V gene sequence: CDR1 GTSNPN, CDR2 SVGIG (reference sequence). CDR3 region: CAWSASRGRTEAFF. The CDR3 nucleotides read TGTGCCTGGAGTGCGTCCAGGGGGCGGACTGAAGCTTTCTTT.

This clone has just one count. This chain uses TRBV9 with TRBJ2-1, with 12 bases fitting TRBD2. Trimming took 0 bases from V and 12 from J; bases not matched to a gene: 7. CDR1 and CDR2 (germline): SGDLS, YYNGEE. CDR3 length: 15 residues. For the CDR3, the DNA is TGTGCCAGCAGCGTAGATATGACTAGCGGGAGTCGGCAGTTCTTC. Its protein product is CASSVDMTSGSRQFF. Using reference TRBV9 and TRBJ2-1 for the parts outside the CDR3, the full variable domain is DSGVTQTPKHLITATGQRVTLRCSPRSGDLSVYWYQQSLDQGLQFLIQYYNGEERAKGNILERFSAQQFPDLHSELNLSSLELGDSALYFCASSVDMTSGSRQFFGPGTRLTVL.

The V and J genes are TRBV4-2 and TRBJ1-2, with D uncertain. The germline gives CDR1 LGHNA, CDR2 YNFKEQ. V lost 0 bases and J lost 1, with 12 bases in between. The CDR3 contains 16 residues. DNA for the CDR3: TGTGCCAGCAGCCAAGATGGGAGGGAGGGTAACTATGGCTACACCTTC. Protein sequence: CASSQDGREGNYGYTF.

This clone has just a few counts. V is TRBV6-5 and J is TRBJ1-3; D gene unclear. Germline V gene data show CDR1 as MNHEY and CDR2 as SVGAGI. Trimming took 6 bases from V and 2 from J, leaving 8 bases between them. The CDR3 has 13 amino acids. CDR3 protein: CASRTSTGNTIYF. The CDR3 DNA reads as TGTGCCAGCAGAACTTCCACTGGAAACACCATATATTTT.

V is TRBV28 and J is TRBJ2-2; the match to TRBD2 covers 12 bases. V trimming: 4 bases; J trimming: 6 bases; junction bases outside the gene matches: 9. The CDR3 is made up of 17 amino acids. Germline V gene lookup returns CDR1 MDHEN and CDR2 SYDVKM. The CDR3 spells CASSSPSSGRVAGELFF. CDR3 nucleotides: TGTGCCAGCAGTTCTCCTTCTAGCGGGAGGGTCGCCGGGGAGCTGTTTTTT.

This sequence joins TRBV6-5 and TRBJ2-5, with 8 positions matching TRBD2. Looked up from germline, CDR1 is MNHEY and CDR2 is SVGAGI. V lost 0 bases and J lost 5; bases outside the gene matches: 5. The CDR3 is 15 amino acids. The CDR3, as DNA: TGTGCCAGCAGTTACTCCGGGAGGGGGAGGGAGACCCAGTACTTC. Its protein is CASSYSGRGRETQYF.

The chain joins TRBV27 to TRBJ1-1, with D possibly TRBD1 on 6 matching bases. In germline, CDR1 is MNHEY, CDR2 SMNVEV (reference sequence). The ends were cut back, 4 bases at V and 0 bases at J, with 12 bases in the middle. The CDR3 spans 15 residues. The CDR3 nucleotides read TGTGCCAGCAGTTCCAGACAGGAGGTGAACACTGAAGCTTTCTTT. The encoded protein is CASSSRQEVNTEAFF.

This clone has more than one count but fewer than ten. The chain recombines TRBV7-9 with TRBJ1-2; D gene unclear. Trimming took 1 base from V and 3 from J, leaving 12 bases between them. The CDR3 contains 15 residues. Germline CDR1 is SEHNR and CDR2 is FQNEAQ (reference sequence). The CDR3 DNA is TGTGCCAGCAGCTTAGGGAGAGGAGGCGACTATGGCTACACCTTC. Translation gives CASSLGRGGDYGYTF.

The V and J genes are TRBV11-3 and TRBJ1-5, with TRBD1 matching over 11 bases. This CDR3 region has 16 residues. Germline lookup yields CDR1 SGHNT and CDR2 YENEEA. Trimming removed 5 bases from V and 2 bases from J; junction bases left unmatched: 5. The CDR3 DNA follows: TGTGCCAGCAGCCGAGGGACAGGGGGTGGCAATCAGCCCCAGCATTTT. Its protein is CASSRGTGGGNQPQHF. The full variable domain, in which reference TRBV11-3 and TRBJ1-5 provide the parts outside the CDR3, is EAGVVQSPRYKIIEKKQPVAFWCNPISGHNTLYWYLQNLGQGPELLIRYENEEAVDDSQLPKDRFSAERLKGVDSTLKIQPAELGDSAVYLCASSRGTGGGNQPQHFGDGTRLSIL.

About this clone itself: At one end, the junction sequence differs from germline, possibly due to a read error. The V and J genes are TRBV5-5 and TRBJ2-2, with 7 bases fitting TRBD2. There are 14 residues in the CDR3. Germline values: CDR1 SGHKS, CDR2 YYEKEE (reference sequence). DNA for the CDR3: TGTGCCGGCAGCTCTTCTAGCGGTACCGGGGAGCTGTTTTTT. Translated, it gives CAGSSSSGTGELFF. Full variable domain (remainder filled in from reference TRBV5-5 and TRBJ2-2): DAGVTQSPTHLIKTRGQQVTLRCSPISGHKSVSWYQQVLGQGPQFIFQYYEKEERGRGNFPDRFSARQFPNYSSELNVNALLLGDSALYLCAGSSSSGTGELFFGEGSRLTVL.

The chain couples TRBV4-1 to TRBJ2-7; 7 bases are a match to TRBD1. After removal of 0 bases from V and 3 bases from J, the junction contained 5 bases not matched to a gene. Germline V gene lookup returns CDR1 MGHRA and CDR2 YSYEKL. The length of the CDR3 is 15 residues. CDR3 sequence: CASSQESGGNYEQYF. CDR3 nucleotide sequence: TGCGCCAGCAGCCAAGAATCAGGGGGTAACTACGAGCAGTACTTC.

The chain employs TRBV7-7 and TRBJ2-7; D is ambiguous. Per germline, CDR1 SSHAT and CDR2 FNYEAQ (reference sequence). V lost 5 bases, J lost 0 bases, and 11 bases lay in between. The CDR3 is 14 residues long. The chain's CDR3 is CASSPVRSSYEQYF. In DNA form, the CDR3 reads TGTGCCAGCAGCCCCGTCCGGTCCTCCTACGAGCAGTACTTC.

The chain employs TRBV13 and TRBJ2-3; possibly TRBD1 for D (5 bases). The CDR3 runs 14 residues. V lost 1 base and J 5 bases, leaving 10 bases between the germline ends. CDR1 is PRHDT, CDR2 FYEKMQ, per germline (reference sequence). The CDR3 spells CASSLVGQVDTQYF. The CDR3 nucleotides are TGTGCCAGCAGCTTAGTGGGGCAGGTAGATACGCAGTATTTT.

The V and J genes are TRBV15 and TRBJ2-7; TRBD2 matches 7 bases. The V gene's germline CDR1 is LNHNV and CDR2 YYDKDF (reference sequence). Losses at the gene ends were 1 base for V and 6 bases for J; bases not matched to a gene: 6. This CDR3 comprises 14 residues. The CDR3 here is CATSRVGGVSEQYF. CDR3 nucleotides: TGTGCCACCAGCAGAGTGGGAGGGGTGAGCGAGCAGTACTTC.

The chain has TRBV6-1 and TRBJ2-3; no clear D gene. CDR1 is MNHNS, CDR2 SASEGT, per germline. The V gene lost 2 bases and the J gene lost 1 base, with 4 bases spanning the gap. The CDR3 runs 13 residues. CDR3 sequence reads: CASSELGTDTQYF. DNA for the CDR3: TGTGCCAGCAGTGAACTTGGCACAGATACGCAGTATTTT.

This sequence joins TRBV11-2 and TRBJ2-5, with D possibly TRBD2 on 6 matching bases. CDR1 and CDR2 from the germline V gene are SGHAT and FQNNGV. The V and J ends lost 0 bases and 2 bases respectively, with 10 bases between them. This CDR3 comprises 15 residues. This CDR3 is CASSLEGLPQETQYF. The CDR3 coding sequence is TGTGCCAGCAGCTTAGAGGGACTCCCTCAAGAGACCCAGTACTTC.

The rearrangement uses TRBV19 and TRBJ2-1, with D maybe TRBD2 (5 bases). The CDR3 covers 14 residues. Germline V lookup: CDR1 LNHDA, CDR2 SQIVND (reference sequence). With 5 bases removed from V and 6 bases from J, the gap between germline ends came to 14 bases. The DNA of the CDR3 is TGTGCCAGTAGTCCTCAGGCTAGCACCAATGAGCAGTTCTTC. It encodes CASSPQASTNEQFF.

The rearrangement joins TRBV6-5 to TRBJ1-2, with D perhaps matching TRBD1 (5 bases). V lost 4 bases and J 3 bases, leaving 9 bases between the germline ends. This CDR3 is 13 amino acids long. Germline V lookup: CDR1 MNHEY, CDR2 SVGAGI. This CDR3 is CASSSQEYYGYTF. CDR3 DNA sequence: TGTGCCAGCAGTTCACAGGAGTACTATGGCTACACCTTC.

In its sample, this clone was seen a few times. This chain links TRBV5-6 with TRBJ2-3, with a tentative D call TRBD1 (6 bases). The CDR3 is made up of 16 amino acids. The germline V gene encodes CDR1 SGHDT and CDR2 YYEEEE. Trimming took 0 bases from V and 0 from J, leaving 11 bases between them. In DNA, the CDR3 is TGTGCCAGCAGCTTGGCGTCGGACAGAAGCACAGATACGCAGTATTTT. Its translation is CASSLASDRSTDTQYF.

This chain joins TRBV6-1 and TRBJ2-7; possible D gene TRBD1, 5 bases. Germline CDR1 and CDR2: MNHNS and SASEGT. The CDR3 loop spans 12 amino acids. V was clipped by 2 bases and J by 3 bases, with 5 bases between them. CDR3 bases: TGTGCCAGCAGTGAACAGGGCTACGAGCAGTACTTC. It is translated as CASSEQGYEQYF.

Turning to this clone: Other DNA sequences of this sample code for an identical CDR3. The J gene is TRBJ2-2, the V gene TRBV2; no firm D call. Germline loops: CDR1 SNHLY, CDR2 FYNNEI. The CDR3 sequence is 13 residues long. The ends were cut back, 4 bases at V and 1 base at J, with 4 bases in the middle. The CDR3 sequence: CASSAGNTGELFF. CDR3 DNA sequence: TGTGCCAGCAGTGCAGGGAACACCGGGGAGCTGTTTTTT.